What follows is one T cell receptor (beta chain) and its context. It was within 2 weeks before study entry that exposed participants met a COVID-19 case. This sample is part of a study of blood T cell repertoires in COVID-19. Across the whole study: Acute-phase and convalescent COVID-19 samples originated in the United States, Italy and Spain.

TCRdb's table, derived via immunoSEQ multiplex PCR, lists solely in-frame clones and lacks some. Of under 300,000 clones in the sample, approximately 88% were seen once. The specimen sequenced was PBMCs or T cells enriched from blood (not recorded which). The receptor was isolated from a woman in her thirties or forties who had been exposed to COVID-19.

The CDR3 here is CASRRDRGNYEQYF. Written as DNA, the CDR3 is TGTGCCAGCAGACGGGACAGGGGAAACTACGAGCAGTACTTC. J is TRBJ2-7 and V is TRBV6-5; 10 bases line up with TRBD1. The CDR3 loop spans 14 amino acids. Germline V gene data show CDR1 as MNHEY and CDR2 as SVGAGI. V lost 6 bases and J lost 3; bases outside the gene matches: 5.